This record concerns one T cell receptor (beta chain) sequence. This clone was observed a few times. There is no known antigen for this receptor. No much larger clone is present one base from it, and per-base qualities are unavailable. The cohort consisted of approximately 690 healthy bone marrow donors. At the time of sampling, all cohort members were nominally healthy, though unrecorded immune exposures were likely present. The donor tested CMV seropositive and was one of the 289 seropositive cohort members. A peripheral blood sample was collected from each donor, and TCR beta sequencing was performed on peripheral blood mononuclear cells. Genomic DNA was extracted from the blood cell samples with the Qiagen DNeasy Blood Extraction Kit. The library was generated by the immunoSEQ multiplex PCR assay. For the multiplex PCR, a mixture combining 60 forward primers for TCR Vbeta segments and 13 reverse primers for TCR Jbeta segments was used. A multiplex PCR assay on genomic DNA amplified the CDR3 region of rearranged TCR beta genes. Amplified TCR beta libraries were sequenced as 87-base-pair reads on the Illumina HiSeq System. Per the source publication's procedure: In a later analysis, some 80 million unique TCR beta chains were counted across the roughly 610 repertoires, and around 10 million of these chains were shared by at least two donors. A nearest-neighbor algorithm error-corrected the raw reads and collapsed the reads into unique sequences, merging closely related sequences to remove PCR and sequencing errors. Alignment of CDR3 sequences to IMGT reference sequences was used to assign V, D and J gene segments. For a sequence to be retained, a match of at least six nucleotides to both a V gene segment and a J gene segment was required. A rearrangement counted as productive if the CDR3 had no stop codons and remained in frame with V and J, and every other rearrangement counted as non-productive. CDR3 was defined according to IMGT convention as the region running from the second conserved V-encoded cysteine to the conserved J-encoded phenylalanine. In an earlier analysis of approximately 590 of the donors, sequences lacking an unambiguous match to a single V gene segment were excluded. In an earlier analysis of 450 to 750 of the donors, a V segment was called functional when productive rearrangements were above 56.7%, and segregating when the standard deviation between donors exceeded 5%. A statistical classification framework was built to diagnose cytomegalovirus status from the catalog of TCR beta chain sequences. In a later analysis, TCR nucleotide sequences were compared against IMGT/GENE-DB human TR gene sequences so that V and J genes could be assigned. A later analysis assigned CDR3 sequences and most-parsimonious VDJ recombination scenarios with the TCRdist pipeline. In a later analysis, each TCR beta chain was defined by its CDR3 amino acid sequence together with its V-gene family, and reads lacking a unique V-gene family were excluded. As a way to deal with suspected cross-contamination and a sequencing artifact, a later analysis dropped under 600 nucleotide sequences that were highly shared and had low generation probability. For each public chain, a later analysis derived a clonal expansion index from normalized ranks of inferred template counts within each repertoire. In a later analysis, generation probabilities were computed with a VDJ recombination model fitted to out-of-frame rearrangements, and the resulting probabilities were checked against IGoR. Hypergeometric tests were used in a later analysis to score TCR-TCR, TCR-HLA and TCR-CMV co-occurrence, with a repertoire-size bias correction applied to the TCR pairs. To estimate false discovery rates, a later analysis permuted the HLA or CMV assignments 20 times. A later analysis grouped co-occurring TCRs with DBSCAN, adding TCRdist sequence similarity when clustering within HLA-allele-positive subsets. Repertoires with fewer than 30,000 or more than 120,000 public chains were left out of co-occurrence clustering, as were a handful of repertoires with anomalous nucleotide sharing. The immuneACCESS repertoire file appears here via TCRdb, limited to in-frame rearrangements. These files lack a portion of the clones; in checked studies, under half of the deficit traces to unresolved V genes, and the cause of the others is not known. V, J and clone size are taken as reported in that table, and D and trimming were inferred from the DNA itself. Present in this sample are 150,000 to 200,000 clones, about 12% of which were seen just once. Clones ranked in the top ten supply 7.8% of the sample.

These data come from a study of cytomegalovirus exposure and HLA in healthy donors listed by TCRdb under 2017. Regarding the complete study: In an earlier analysis of several hundred of the donors, 276 Gb of sequence data and approximately 100 million unique TCR beta sequences from about 179 million T cells were reported. All discovery cohort repertoires had been generated on a single sequencing platform. Rather than using new phenotypic data, the later analysis identified candidate immune exposures from TCR beta sequences and from how often those sequences occurred across donors. High-throughput TCR immunosequencing, statistical association of individual TCRs with disease status, and machine learning were combined to predict cytomegalovirus infection status. The genetic ancestry cluster associated with self-reported Caucasian donors included roughly 84% of the roughly 400 genotyped donors. The number of donors typed differed by locus, with about 629-640 for A, B, C, DRB1 and DQB1, roughly 520 for DQA1, 606 for DPA1, and some 450 for DPB1. A separate validation cohort of approximately 130 different subjects was used in addition to the approximately 640-subject first cohort. The study used immunosequencing to profile the T cell repertoires of 666 subjects and linked those repertoires to cytomegalovirus serostatus. To decide whether each TCR beta V gene segment behaved as functional or pseudogenic, an earlier analysis of some 570 of the donors relied on high-throughput TCR beta sequencing. Among 350 to 400 genotyped donors of the cohort, an average of about 240,000 unique TCR beta nucleotide sequences were sequenced per donor, approximately 20% of them non-productive. A later analysis re-examined previously published TCR beta repertoires from several hundred donors and added high-resolution HLA genotyping to investigate patterns of TCR occurrence. Class I and class II HLA loci were covered by the typing at four-digit resolution. Alongside the repertoire data, information on donor age, sex, ethnicity and CMV serostatus was compiled. Four to six DR-DQ haplotypes were handled as single units for association and clustering, since linkage in the cohort was strong. The study aimed to test whether cataloging public T cell receptors could reveal signatures of past pathogen exposure. A later genetic analysis used genome-wide SNP genotypes for about three fifths of the 666 donors, treating that subset as a discovery cohort. An early release covering over 500 HLA-typed donors comprised around 300 gigabases of sequencing data and tens of millions of unique TCR sequences. General conclusions and limits of the study: A later analysis reported that several top co-occurrence clusters appeared linked to parvovirus B19, influenza, CMV and Epstein-Barr virus. According to a later analysis, TCR association rates differed among HLA loci, with DRB1 alleles showing the most associated TCRs and HLA-C alleles showing the fewest. In a later analysis, HLA-associated TCR beta chains were found to be more clonally expanded and to have lower generation probabilities than equally common non-associated chains. Assigning TCR associations to individual alleles was difficult when HLA alleles, especially DR and DQ, strongly co-occurred. Immune exposure information for the cohort was limited to CMV serostatus. This cohort had only TCR beta chains sequenced, and the lack of alpha or paired-chain data limited which features could be detected. Most TCR sequences were seen in very few donors, while some public TCRs were found in many individuals. In a later analysis, some 18,000 TCR beta sequences were associated with specific HLA alleles at a false discovery rate of 0.05. Correlated functional status among segregating V segments might reflect linkage disequilibrium, but an unknown experimental factor could not be ruled out. A few of the identified cytomegalovirus-associated TCR beta chains were confirmed in vitro to be specific for cytomegalovirus antigens. According to a later genetic analysis, donors in an Asian-associated ancestry cluster had fewer N-insertions in productive TCRs than the approximately 670-donor mean. In the study, around 160 TCR beta chains were listed as associated with cytomegalovirus. According to the authors, the approach could potentially be generalized to other disease states and immunological phenotypes. Because HLA typing was unavailable for some donors at each locus, only the typed subset was used in association tests. Because counts were too low, seventeen rarely observed V segments, including chromosome 9 orphons, were excluded from the earlier analysis of 587 of the donors. In a later genetic analysis, a missense DCLRE1C variant was associated with V-gene and J-gene trimming of TCR beta chains, and the association was replicated in an independent cohort. Broadly in line with IMGT annotations, most TCR beta V segments showed up in productive rearrangements about 90% or about 30% of the time in an earlier analysis of approximately 600 of the donors. The presence/absence analyses assumed that sequencing depth was roughly uniform across donors, and that assumption may not be true. A further reported finding was that TCR beta sequences accurately predicted the HLA-A and HLA-B alleles for most subjects in the first cohort. The classifier was reported to diagnose cytomegalovirus status with high specificity and sensitivity in both the original and validation cohorts. According to a later analysis, most CMV-associated TCR beta chains appeared to be HLA-restricted, and the HLA associations seemed to be driven largely by CMV exposure. A group of highly shared sequence variants was considered likely to be a technical artifact of the sequencing pipeline.

The receptor's source is a man aged 50 to 60 in good health and CMV-seropositive. Input material: PBMCs.

CDR3 protein: CASSQGGVSYEQYF. The sequenced DNA: TGTGCCAGCAGCCAAGGGGGGGTTTCCTACGAGCAGTACTTC. The receptor chain draws on TRBV4-2 and TRBJ2-7, with a tentative D gene TRBD2 over 6 matching bases. The CDR3 contains 14 residues, cysteine and phenylalanine counted. Only the CDR3 DNA is retained, 42 bases long and in frame from the first base. The germline V gene supplies CDR1 LGHNA and CDR2 YNFKEQ. Trimming at the junction amounts to 1 base on V and 1 base on J, and the germline ends lie 8 bases apart.